The 27 T cell receptor beta chains below were found in one sample sequenced in a study of cytomegalovirus exposure and HLA in healthy donors. Both 60 Vbeta primers and 13 Jbeta primers went into the PCR. The assay was immunoSEQ multiplex PCR, and TCRdb's table has in-frame clones only and misses some. The data hold about 180,000 clones, with about three quarters observed a single time. The sample taken for sequencing was PBMCs. The receptors come from a man aged 18-30 years in good health and CMV-seronegative.

This clone was observed a few times. The rearrangement uses TRBV6-4 and TRBJ2-3; D not certain. Per germline, CDR1 MRHNA and CDR2 SNTAGT. The V and J ends lost 4 bases and 0 bases respectively, with 2 bases between them. This CDR3 region has 12 residues. The CDR3 spells CASSASTDTQYF. The DNA of the CDR3 is TGTGCCAGCAGTGCTAGCACAGATACGCAGTATTTT.

The chain has TRBV6-6 and TRBJ1-5; 11 nucleotides align to TRBD1. Germline-derived CDR1 and CDR2 are MNHNY and SVGAGI (reference sequence). Trimming at V came to 7 bases and at J to 6 bases, leaving 11 bases not matched to a gene. The CDR3 consists of 16 residues. Written as DNA, the CDR3 is TGTGCCAGCACTCCCGGCGGACAGGGGGCGTCTCAGCCCCAGCATTTT. It codes for CASTPGGQGASQPQHF.

The genes are TRBV28 and TRBJ2-2; 11 nucleotides match TRBD2. The CDR3 is 16 residues long. Germline V gene sequence: CDR1 MDHEN, CDR2 SYDVKM. V gave up 8 bases and J gave up 1 base; unmatched junction bases: 6. The DNA of the CDR3 is TGTGCCAGCGGAACTAGCGGGGGCCGGAACACCGGGGAGCTGTTTTTT. This gives the protein CASGTSGGRNTGELFF.

The V gene is TRBV5-6, the J gene TRBJ2-1; 10 bases are a match to TRBD1. Germline V gene data show CDR1 as SGHDT and CDR2 as YYEEEE. This CDR3 has 16 residues. With 4 bases clipped from V and 8 bases from J, the junction kept 12 bases outside the gene matches. CDR3 sequence reads: CASSPLPGTGVHEQFF. The CDR3 region has the DNA TGTGCCAGCAGCCCCCTTCCCGGGACAGGGGTCCATGAGCAGTTCTTC.

In the case of this clone: Other DNA sequences within the sample encode an identical CDR3. The V and J genes are TRBV11-2 and TRBJ1-2; 11 bases are a match to TRBD1. The V gene end was trimmed by 5 bases and the J gene end by 8 bases; junction bases not matched to a gene: 4. This CDR3 spans 13 amino acids. Germline V lookup: CDR1 SGHAT, CDR2 FQNNGV. CDR3 loop: CASSGQGAGGYTF. The CDR3 coding sequence is TGTGCCAGCAGCGGACAGGGGGCGGGGGGCTACACCTTC. The full variable domain, its missing parts supplied by reference TRBV11-2 and TRBJ1-2, is EAGVAQSPRYKIIEKRQSVAFWCNPISGHATLYWYQQILGQGPKLLIQFQNNGVVDDSQLPKDRFSAERLKGVDSTLKIQPAKLEDSAVYLCASSGQGAGGYTFGSGTRLTVV.

This chain links TRBV4-2 with TRBJ2-2, with 14 bases identical to TRBD2. The CDR3 runs 16 residues. V was clipped by 8 bases and J by 2 bases; unmatched bases: 4. Germline V gene data show CDR1 as LGHNA and CDR2 as YNFKEQ. The CDR3 DNA follows: TGTGCCAGCCGGGGACTAGCGGGGGTTAACACCGGGGAGCTGTTTTTT. This sequence encodes CASRGLAGVNTGELFF.

The V gene is TRBV2, the J gene TRBJ2-7, with TRBD1 matching over 9 bases. With 2 bases clipped from V and 2 bases from J, the junction kept 10 bases outside the gene matches. The germline V gene has CDR1 SNHLY and CDR2 FYNNEI. CDR3 length: 17 amino acids. The CDR3 here is CASSEPTGQGSPYEQYF. Written as DNA, the CDR3 is TGTGCCAGCAGTGAACCTACGGGACAGGGCAGCCCCTACGAGCAGTACTTC.

This chain joins TRBV30 and TRBJ1-2; 8 positions agree with TRBD1. The V gene's germline CDR1 is GTSNPN and CDR2 SVGIG (reference sequence). The CDR3 is 14 amino acids. V was pared by 0 bases and J by 6 bases, with 6 bases of the junction left unmatched. The CDR3 region has the DNA TGTGCCTGGAGTGTACAGGGGGTTAGGGATGGCTACACCTTC. Amino acids: CAWSVQGVRDGYTF.

V usage is TRBV5-1 and J usage is TRBJ1-2; 9 bases match TRBD1. Trimming at V came to 0 bases and at J to 4 bases, leaving 4 bases not matched to a gene. This CDR3 has 15 residues. CDR1 SGHRS and CDR2 YFSETQ come from the germline V gene. CDR3 DNA sequence: TGCGCCAGCAGCTTGGACCCGGGACAGGGCTATGGCTACACCTTC. It specifies CASSLDPGQGYGYTF.

This chain joins TRBV19 and TRBJ1-1; TRBD1 matches at 9 bases. Trimming took 4 bases from V and 1 from J; bases not matched to a gene: 4. Germline CDR1 LNHDA, CDR2 SQIVND (reference sequence). The CDR3 totals 15 residues. The CDR3 here is CASSKPGQGNTEAFF. DNA for the CDR3: TGTGCCAGTAGTAAACCGGGACAGGGGAACACTGAAGCTTTCTTT.

The genes are TRBV19 and TRBJ2-1; 7 nucleotides agree with TRBD2. This CDR3 is built from 17 residues. CDR1 LNHDA and CDR2 SQIVND come from the germline V gene (reference sequence). The trim removed 7 bases at V and 8 bases at J, leaving 20 bases unmatched. The CDR3 protein is CASNPSGQPGSSHEQFF. CDR3 DNA sequence: TGTGCCAGTAATCCTAGCGGCCAGCCCGGCAGTTCTCATGAGCAGTTCTTC.

The chain carries TRBV5-1 and TRBJ1-1; the match to TRBD1 covers 10 bases. CDR1 SGHRS and CDR2 YFSETQ come from the germline V gene. The CDR3 is 15 amino acids. V dropped 4 bases and J dropped 0; count of bases not matched to a gene: 3. The CDR3 spells CASSSGQGVNTEAFF. The CDR3 coding sequence is TGCGCCAGCAGCAGCGGACAGGGGGTGAACACTGAAGCTTTCTTT.

The rearrangement joins TRBV18 to TRBJ1-5; 8 bases match TRBD1. From germline, CDR1 is KGHSH and CDR2 LQKENI. J lost 5 bases, V lost 6 bases, and 15 bases had no gene match. The CDR3 contains 17 residues. The CDR3 spells CASSPFSVGQEYQPQHF. DNA for the CDR3: TGTGCCAGCTCCCCATTCTCAGTGGGACAGGAATATCAGCCCCAGCATTTT. The whole variable domain, filled in from reference TRBV18 and TRBJ1-5, reads NAGVMQNPRHLVRRRGQEARLRCSPMKGHSHVYWYRQLPEEGLKFMVYLQKENIIDESGMPKERFSAEFPKEGPSILRIQQVVRGDSAAYFCASSPFSVGQEYQPQHFGDGTRLSIL.

The V call is TRBV19, the J call TRBJ2-7; the D gene is possibly TRBD2 (5 bases). Trimming took 5 bases from V and 7 from J, leaving 15 bases between them. This CDR3 spans 13 amino acids. Germline V lookup: CDR1 LNHDA, CDR2 SQIVND (reference sequence). CDR3: CASSQVDRGEQYF. Written as DNA, the CDR3 is TGTGCCAGTAGTCAAGTAGACCGGGGAGAGCAGTACTTC.

The chain is built from TRBV9 and TRBJ2-3; the match to TRBD2 covers 8 bases. The CDR3 totals 14 residues. Germline V gene lookup returns CDR1 SGDLS and CDR2 YYNGEE. Trimming at V came to 4 bases and at J to 3 bases, leaving 4 bases not matched to a gene. As DNA, the CDR3 is TGTGCCAGCAGCCCGGGACTAGGAACAGATACGCAGTATTTT. It translates to CASSPGLGTDTQYF.

The CDR3: CASSLTPPSNEQFF. CDR3 nucleotide sequence: TGCGCCAGCAGCTTAACTCCGCCCTCGAATGAGCAGTTCTTC. The genes are TRBV5-1 and TRBJ2-1, with D hard to call. Germline loops: CDR1 SGHRS, CDR2 YFSETQ. The length of the CDR3 is 14 residues. V lost 2 bases, J lost 7 bases, and 13 bases lay in between.

This clone was counted a few times. V usage is TRBV6-1 and J usage is TRBJ1-1, with D possibly being TRBD1 (6 bases). CDR1 MNHNS and CDR2 SASEGT come from the germline V gene. The CDR3 length is 13 residues. The V end lost 6 bases, the J end lost 1 base, and 9 bases lay between the germline ends. The DNA for the CDR3 is TGTGCCAGCAGGGGGGCGGCGAACACTGAAGCTTTCTTT. Its protein product is CASRGAANTEAFF.

Turning to this clone: Germline is not matched at one junction end, which may reflect a read error. This sequence joins TRBV6-1 and TRBJ1-2; tentative D call: TRBD1 (5 bases). CDR3 length: 11 residues. CDR1 and CDR2 (germline): MNHNS, SASEGT. The CDR3 DNA reads TGTGCCAGCAGTGACGGGTGGTGGACACCCTTC. Amino acid sequence: CASSDGWWTPF.

The sample holds one count of this clone. The rearrangement links TRBV7-9 to TRBJ2-5; D is uncertain. CDR3 length: 12 residues. V was trimmed by 6 bases and J by 9 bases, leaving 14 bases between them. The germline gives CDR1 SEHNR, CDR2 FQNEAQ (reference sequence). The CDR3 spells CASSPFPRPQYF. Here the CDR3 DNA reads TGTGCCAGCAGTCCCTTTCCGAGGCCCCAGTACTTC. The full variable domain, with the rest looked up from reference TRBV7-9 and TRBJ2-5, is DTGVSQNPRHKITKRGQNVTFRCDPISEHNRLYWYRQTLGQGPEFLTYFQNEAQLEKSRLLSDRFSAERPKGSFSTLEIQRTEQGDSAMYLCASSPFPRPQYFGPGTRLLVL.

The CDR3 region is CASSLDLTGSYEQYF. The DNA for the CDR3 is TGTGCCAGCAGCTTAGATCTGACAGGGTCATACGAGCAGTACTTC. V and J are TRBV7-9 and TRBJ2-7, with TRBD1 matching over 7 bases. This CDR3 is 15 amino acids long. The germline gives CDR1 SEHNR, CDR2 FQNEAQ (reference sequence). The V segment lost 1 base and the J segment 4 bases; nucleotides outside the gene matches: 7.

The genes are TRBV27 and TRBJ2-5; 8 nucleotides match TRBD1. The CDR3 runs to 13 residues. Germline assignment: CDR1 MNHEY and CDR2 SMNVEV (reference sequence). With V trimmed by 7 bases and J by 5 bases, 6 bases remained unmatched. The CDR3 protein is CASKTGALETQYF. The CDR3 DNA sequence: TGTGCCAGCAAGACAGGGGCATTGGAGACCCAGTACTTC.

This clone occurred a few times. The chain employs TRBV2 and TRBJ1-4; 8 bases are a match to TRBD1. Germline V lookup: CDR1 SNHLY, CDR2 FYNNEI. V was clipped by 5 bases and J by 8 bases; unmatched bases: 7. This CDR3 spans 14 amino acids. CDR3 nucleotide sequence: TGTGCCAGCAGTTACGACAGGGGAGAGGAAAAACTGTTTTTT. This gives the protein CASSYDRGEEKLFF.

The V gene is TRBV27, the J gene TRBJ1-1; D not resolved. There are 13 residues in the CDR3. Germline V gives CDR1 MNHEY, CDR2 SMNVEV (reference sequence). V lost 5 bases and J lost 1, with 8 bases in between. The CDR3, as DNA: TGTGCCAGCAGTCCTCGCGAGAACACTGAAGCTTTCTTT. Translating it yields CASSPRENTEAFF.

The genes are TRBV4-2 and TRBJ1-3; TRBD1 is a possible D gene (6 bases). V lost 9 bases, J lost 1 base, and 16 bases lay in between. CDR1 is LGHNA and CDR2 is YNFKEQ in the germline V gene. CDR3 length: 15 amino acids. The CDR3 protein is CASGGGGSSGNTIYF. The CDR3 nucleotides read TGTGCCAGTGGGGGGGGCGGTAGTTCTGGAAACACCATATATTTT.

This clone was seen a single time. This rearrangement joins TRBV10-3 to TRBJ2-7; 7 nucleotides agree with TRBD2. The length of the CDR3 is 11 residues. J gave up 4 bases and V 7 bases, and 1 base lay outside the gene matches. Germline V gene sequence: CDR1 ENHRY, CDR2 SYGVKD. CDR3 DNA sequence: TGTGCCATCACAGCGGGGTACGAGCAGTACTTC. Protein sequence: CAITAGYEQYF.

This clone was observed once. Other DNA sequences within the sample encode an identical CDR3. The rearrangement joins TRBV30 to TRBJ2-7, with 8 positions matching TRBD1. The CDR3 totals 12 residues. V gave up 3 bases and J gave up 3 bases; unmatched junction bases: 1. Germline CDR1 and CDR2: GTSNPN and SVGIG (reference sequence). In DNA form, the CDR3 reads TGTGCCTGGAGCGGACAGGGCTACGAGCAGTACTTC. As protein: CAWSGQGYEQYF.

The V and J genes are TRBV5-1 and TRBJ2-2, with D possibly TRBD2 on 6 matching bases. Trimming cost V 4 bases and J 5 bases, with 15 bases left between them. Germline CDR1 is SGHRS and CDR2 is YFSETQ. The CDR3 has 15 residues. The chain's CDR3 is CASSPGTAETGELFF. Written as DNA, the CDR3 is TGCGCCAGCAGCCCGGGGACTGCGGAGACCGGGGAGCTGTTTTTT.